This paragraph covers one T cell receptor beta chain sequence. This record comes from a study of blood T cell repertoires in COVID-19. Study-level information: Acute-phase and convalescent COVID-19 samples originated in the United States, Italy and Spain. Sources were T cells, B-cell-depleted T cells, or PBMCs; the material itself was cDNA or gDNA.

Per the study methods: Amplification of reference gene primers was used by the study to estimate nucleated cell counts. Measured with immunoSEQ multiplex PCR; TCRdb has only the in-frame clones, and not every one. That table supplies the V and J calls and clone size; D and trimming were determined from the DNA. The table has about 210,000 clones, around 85% seen once. The CDR3 has 16 residues. Germline CDR1 reads SEHNR; CDR2 reads FQNEAQ (reference sequence). V dropped 5 bases and J dropped 6 bases, with 17 bases sitting between them. This TCR was sampled from a woman in her seventies with acute or convalescent COVID-19. The chain joins TRBV7-9 to TRBJ1-6, with a possible D match to TRBD1 (5 bases). The specimen was peripheral blood. The CDR3 region has the DNA TGTGCCAGCAGCCAATTAGGGCAGGGTGGTAATTCACCCCTCCACTTT. Translation: CASSQLGQGGNSPLHF.